This is a list of T cell receptor beta chains from one sample in a study of blood T cell repertoires in COVID-19. Assay: immunoSEQ multiplex PCR; the TCRdb copy retains only in-frame clones and omits some. This sample has a few hundred thousand clones; more than 70% occur once, and the top ten carry 2.3%. Source material: peripheral blood. Receptors originate from a woman aged 45-65 years with acute or convalescent COVID-19. Each CDR3 is given with its conserved first and last residue. Each record gives: CDR3 DNA, CDR3 protein, clone size, D gene, V gene, J gene. The D gene is left open where the match is weak. Size tells how often a clone was seen (once, few, many) or the class of an expanded clone, and some rows leave it out.

cdr3_nt: TGTGCCAGCAGCCGCCGTCCCGGGACAGGGGGGGAGGAGCAGTTCTTC
cdr3_aa: CASSRRPGTGGEEQFF
clone_size: -
d_call: TRBD1
v_call: TRBV3-1/TRBV3-2
j_call: TRBJ2-1

cdr3_nt: TGCGCCAGCAGCTTGGTTCAGTCAAGCACAGATACGCAGTATTTT
cdr3_aa: CASSLVQSSTDTQYF
clone_size: -
d_call: -
v_call: TRBV5-1
j_call: TRBJ2-3

cdr3_nt: TGTGCCATCAGTGACGGCAGGGGGCTGGATAATTCACCCCTCCACTTT
cdr3_aa: CAISDGRGLDNSPLHF
clone_size: -
d_call: TRBD1
v_call: TRBV10-3
j_call: TRBJ1-6

cdr3_nt: TGTGCCAGCAGTTTCTCCCCTAGCGGGACGAAAAACACAGATACGCAGTATTTT
cdr3_aa: CASSFSPSGTKNTDTQYF
clone_size: -
d_call: TRBD2
v_call: TRBV27
j_call: TRBJ2-3

cdr3_nt: TGTGCCAGCACAGGGTCGCGAGAGCAGTACTTC
cdr3_aa: CASTGSREQYF
clone_size: -
d_call: -
v_call: TRBV28
j_call: TRBJ2-7

cdr3_nt: TGTGCCAGCAGTGCCTTTGGACTAGAACCATCCGAGCAGTTCTTC
cdr3_aa: CASSAFGLEPSEQFF
clone_size: once
d_call: TRBD2
v_call: TRBV27
j_call: TRBJ2-1

cdr3_nt: TGTGCCAGCAGCGTGTTGGGGGCGGGAGGGCCAACAGATACGCAGTATTTT
cdr3_aa: CASSVLGAGGPTDTQYF
clone_size: -
d_call: TRBD2
v_call: TRBV9
j_call: TRBJ2-3

cdr3_nt: TGTGCCAGCAGCTTAGCGCGGGCTAGCGGAATAAACACAGATACGCAGTATTTT
cdr3_aa: CASSLARASGINTDTQYF
clone_size: -
d_call: TRBD2
v_call: TRBV7-8
j_call: TRBJ2-3

cdr3_nt: TGTGCCAGCAGAGAGACCACAGGGGGCACCGGGGAGCTGTTTTTT
cdr3_aa: CASRETTGGTGELFF
clone_size: -
d_call: TRBD1
v_call: TRBV2
j_call: TRBJ2-2

cdr3_nt: TGTGCCTGGAGTGTACGGGACAGGGGTCTTCAGCCCCAGCATTTT
cdr3_aa: CAWSVRDRGLQPQHF
clone_size: -
d_call: TRBD1
v_call: TRBV30
j_call: TRBJ1-5

cdr3_nt: TGTGCCACCAGCAGAGGGGGCATAAATTCACCCCTCCACTTT
cdr3_aa: CATSRGGINSPLHF
clone_size: -
d_call: -
v_call: TRBV15
j_call: TRBJ1-6

cdr3_nt: TGCGCCAGCAGCTTAAAGCCGGGGGGACTAGCGGGAGAAATATCGTACAATGAGCAGTTCTTC
cdr3_aa: CASSLKPGGLAGEISYNEQFF
clone_size: -
d_call: TRBD2
v_call: TRBV5-1
j_call: TRBJ2-1

cdr3_nt: TGTGCCACCAGTGATTCGGGGACAGGGCGGAATCAGCCCCAGCATTTT
cdr3_aa: CATSDSGTGRNQPQHF
clone_size: -
d_call: TRBD1
v_call: TRBV24-1
j_call: TRBJ1-5

cdr3_nt: TGCGCCAGCAGCCCGGGGGGCGGGAGGGCCCGAACCGGGGAGCTGTTTTTT
cdr3_aa: CASSPGGGRARTGELFF
clone_size: -
d_call: TRBD2
v_call: TRBV4-1
j_call: TRBJ2-2

cdr3_nt: TGTGCCAGCAGCACCTATACAGGGGATGGCTACACCTTC
cdr3_aa: CASSTYTGDGYTF
clone_size: -
d_call: TRBD1
v_call: TRBV7-2
j_call: TRBJ1-2

cdr3_nt: TGTGCCAGCAGTTTATACAGCAAGCAGTTCTTC
cdr3_aa: CASSLYSKQFF
clone_size: -
d_call: -
v_call: TRBV28
j_call: TRBJ2-1

cdr3_nt: TGTGCCACCAGTGAGGTGAGCGGGAGGGCCATAGATACGCAGTATTTT
cdr3_aa: CATSEVSGRAIDTQYF
clone_size: -
d_call: TRBD2
v_call: TRBV24-1
j_call: TRBJ2-3

cdr3_nt: TGCGCCAGCAGCGCCGGGACAGGGGGCAATGAGCAGTTCTTC
cdr3_aa: CASSAGTGGNEQFF
clone_size: -
d_call: TRBD1
v_call: TRBV5-1
j_call: TRBJ2-1

cdr3_nt: TGCGCCAGCAGCCTTTCAGAGACCCAGTACTTC
cdr3_aa: CASSLSETQYF
clone_size: -
d_call: -
v_call: TRBV5-1
j_call: TRBJ2-5

cdr3_nt: TGTGCCAGCAGTAACAGGGGGCGGGGAACTAATGAAAAACTGTTTTTT
cdr3_aa: CASSNRGRGTNEKLFF
clone_size: -
d_call: TRBD1
v_call: TRBV28
j_call: TRBJ1-4

cdr3_nt: TGTGCCAGCAGGTACCGGGTTGGTTACAATGAGCAGTTCTTC
cdr3_aa: CASRYRVGYNEQFF
clone_size: -
d_call: -
v_call: TRBV11-2
j_call: TRBJ2-1

cdr3_nt: TGTGCCAGCAGTTCCCTAGACAATGAGCAGTTCTTC
cdr3_aa: CASSSLDNEQFF
clone_size: -
d_call: -
v_call: TRBV28
j_call: TRBJ2-1

cdr3_nt: TGTGCCAGCAGCTTAGTTGGGACAGGGGGCGCCGGGGAGCTGTTTTTT
cdr3_aa: CASSLVGTGGAGELFF
clone_size: -
d_call: TRBD1
v_call: TRBV7-3
j_call: TRBJ2-2

cdr3_nt: TGTGCCAGCGAGGACTTGTTCGCTAGCGGCCCCAAAGGCCCTGAGCAGTTCTTC
cdr3_aa: CASEDLFASGPKGPEQFF
clone_size: once
d_call: TRBD2
v_call: TRBV19
j_call: TRBJ2-1

cdr3_nt: TGTGCCAGCAGCTTGGTCGTGGGACAGGGAATCGAGCAGTACTTC
cdr3_aa: CASSLVVGQGIEQYF
clone_size: -
d_call: TRBD1
v_call: TRBV5-8
j_call: TRBJ2-7

cdr3_nt: TGTGCCAGCAGCTTTTCCAGATCGGATACGCAGTATTTT
cdr3_aa: CASSFSRSDTQYF
clone_size: -
d_call: -
v_call: TRBV7-2
j_call: TRBJ2-3

cdr3_nt: TGCGCCAGCAGCCCAAGGACAGGGCGAACCGGGGAGCTGTTTTTT
cdr3_aa: CASSPRTGRTGELFF
clone_size: -
d_call: TRBD1
v_call: TRBV4-3
j_call: TRBJ2-2

cdr3_nt: TGTGCCACCAGTGATATGGACAGGCCGGCAGATACGCAGTATTTT
cdr3_aa: CATSDMDRPADTQYF
clone_size: -
d_call: TRBD1
v_call: TRBV24-1
j_call: TRBJ2-3

cdr3_nt: TGTGCCAGCCAGACAGGGCTCCGGGGACTGCAGTACTTC
cdr3_aa: CASQTGLRGLQYF
clone_size: -
d_call: -
v_call: TRBV28
j_call: TRBJ2-7

cdr3_nt: TGTGCCACCAGCCGAACCAGGGGTTCGAACACCGGGGAGCTGTTTTTT
cdr3_aa: CATSRTRGSNTGELFF
clone_size: -
d_call: -
v_call: TRBV15
j_call: TRBJ2-2

cdr3_nt: TGTGCCAGCAGTTTATTGGGGGGGTCAACTAATGAAAAACTGTTTTTT
cdr3_aa: CASSLLGGSTNEKLFF
clone_size: few
d_call: -
v_call: TRBV27
j_call: TRBJ1-4

cdr3_nt: TGTGCCAGCTCACCACCCAGGGTCGGAGCTGAAGCTTTCTTT
cdr3_aa: CASSPPRVGAEAFF
clone_size: -
d_call: -
v_call: TRBV18
j_call: TRBJ1-1

cdr3_nt: TGTGCCAGCAGCCCGGGACAGTTTAATGAAAAACTGTTTTTT
cdr3_aa: CASSPGQFNEKLFF
clone_size: -
d_call: TRBD1
v_call: TRBV5-4
j_call: TRBJ1-4

cdr3_nt: TGTGCCAGCAGCTTAGCGGGGGCTAGCGGTACCTACGAGCAGTACTTC
cdr3_aa: CASSLAGASGTYEQYF
clone_size: -
d_call: -
v_call: TRBV7-2
j_call: TRBJ2-7

cdr3_nt: TGTGCCAGCAGCTTAGGGTTGGGGACAGGGGTAAAGACCCAGTACTTC
cdr3_aa: CASSLGLGTGVKTQYF
clone_size: -
d_call: TRBD1
v_call: TRBV7-2
j_call: TRBJ2-5

cdr3_nt: TGTGCCAGCAGTACACAGGGGAAGAGTGAGCAGTTCTTC
cdr3_aa: CASSTQGKSEQFF
clone_size: -
d_call: TRBD1
v_call: TRBV27
j_call: TRBJ2-1

cdr3_nt: TGTGCCAGCAGCTTTATTCGCGGGAGAGGCGATGAGCAGTTCTTC
cdr3_aa: CASSFIRGRGDEQFF
clone_size: -
d_call: TRBD2
v_call: TRBV11-2
j_call: TRBJ2-1

cdr3_nt: TGTGCTAGTGGTTTGGGACCGGAGAAAGCTTTCTTT
cdr3_aa: CASGLGPEKAFF
clone_size: -
d_call: -
v_call: TRBV12-5
j_call: TRBJ1-1

cdr3_nt: TGTGCCAGCTCACCTCTGGGAGTGAGCTCCTATAATTCACCCCTCCACTTT
cdr3_aa: CASSPLGVSSYNSPLHF
clone_size: -
d_call: -
v_call: TRBV18
j_call: TRBJ1-6

cdr3_nt: TGTGCCACCAAACGGGACACCTACGAGCAGTACTTC
cdr3_aa: CATKRDTYEQYF
clone_size: -
d_call: -
v_call: TRBV15
j_call: TRBJ2-7

cdr3_nt: TGCGCCAGCAGCCAACTCGACAGGTCTGCTGGAAACACCATATATTTT
cdr3_aa: CASSQLDRSAGNTIYF
clone_size: -
d_call: -
v_call: TRBV4-3
j_call: TRBJ1-3